The 14 T cell receptor beta chains presented below share a single source sample, sequenced in a study of response to subunit inactivated influenza vaccine (dated by TCRdb to the late 2010s). Library preparation employed RT-PCR. The instrument given in TCRdb is Illumina HiSeq 2500. TCRdb redid the processing of the public reads, applying fastp at Q25 and MiXCR, and retained in-frame beta chains. Merged by CDR3 protein, the rows form single entries marked with the most common genes and DNA. The sample table holds roughly 500,000 distinct CDR3 sequences, of which over 25% were seen once. The ten most abundant clones make up 1.5% to 2% of the sample. The input for sequencing was CD4+ T cells sorted from PBMCs, taken roughly 5 days after vaccination. These receptors were collected from a man aged 50 to 59 who received an inactivated influenza vaccine. Donor details come from another sample of the same person, matched by shared clones.

This rearrangement joins TRBV30 to TRBJ1-5; D may be TRBD1 (5 bases). There are 17 residues in the CDR3. Per germline, CDR1 GTSNPN and CDR2 SVGIG (reference sequence). Trimming pared 1 base from V and 0 bases from J, leaving 16 bases between. DNA of the CDR3: TGTGCCTGGAGTGGCCCCGGGGGGATCTATAGCAATCAGCCCCAGCATTTT. Translation: CAWSGPGGIYSNQPQHF.

This clonotype was seen only a few times. The CDR3 here is CASSRGTSRDTDTQYF. DNA for the CDR3: TGTGCCAGCAGCCGCGGGACTAGCCGAGACACAGATACGCAGTATTTT. The chain couples TRBV7-9 to TRBJ2-3; the match to TRBD2 covers 9 bases. V shed 5 bases and J 2 bases; nucleotides not matched to a gene: 8. The length of the CDR3 is 16 residues. Germline loops: CDR1 SEHNR, CDR2 FQNEAQ (reference sequence).

This clonotype appeared many times. The chain has TRBV10-3 and TRBJ2-7; 9 bases line up with TRBD1. The germline V gene encodes CDR1 ENHRY and CDR2 SYGVKD. The junction had 7 bases not matched to a gene; V was cut back by 10 bases and J by 6 bases. CDR3 length: 12 residues. The CDR3 is CATGQGTIEQYF. The CDR3 DNA reads as TGTGCCACGGGACAGGGTACGATCGAGCAGTACTTC.

The chain uses TRBV20-1 and TRBJ2-2, with 10 nucleotides matching TRBD2. V lost 0 bases to trimming and J lost 5 bases; unmatched junction nucleotides: 6. Germline V CDR1 and CDR2: DFQATT, SNEGSKA (reference sequence). The CDR3 covers 16 residues. CDR3 coding DNA: TGCAGTGCTAGAGACCTAGCGGGAGCTAGTACCGGGGAGCTGTTTTTT. Residues: CSARDLAGASTGELFF.

This sequence joins TRBV3-1 and TRBJ1-1; TRBD1 is a possible D gene (5 bases). Trimming cost V 6 bases and J 0 bases, with 14 bases left between them. This CDR3 comprises 15 residues. The germline gives CDR1 LGHDT, CDR2 YNNKEL (reference sequence). The CDR3 reads CASSSGHGLNTEAFF. The CDR3 nucleotides are TGTGCCAGCAGTTCCGGACACGGTTTGAACACTGAAGCTTTCTTT.

V usage is TRBV6-2 or TRBV6-3 and J usage is TRBJ2-3, with unresolved D. V was cut by 6 bases and J by 2 bases, with 15 bases left in between. The CDR3 is 15 residues long. Germline assignment: CDR1 MNHEY and CDR2 SVGEGT. Here the CDR3 DNA reads TGTGCCAGCAGGACACAATCGGCGGCCACAGATACGCAGTATTTT. Its protein product is CASRTQSAATDTQYF.

This clonotype was recorded a few times. The chain has TRBV20-1 and TRBJ1-2, with TRBD1 matching over 7 bases. Per germline, CDR1 DFQATT and CDR2 SNEGSKA (reference sequence). The CDR3 length is 14 residues. V lost 3 bases to trimming and J lost 1 base; unmatched junction nucleotides: 5. The CDR3 here is CSASPSGGNYGYTF. The CDR3 DNA sequence: TGCAGTGCTAGTCCGTCAGGGGGTAACTATGGCTACACCTTC.

This clonotype showed up just a few times. This chain links TRBV29-1 with TRBJ1-1; TRBD1 is a possible D gene (6 bases). From germline, CDR1 is SQVTM and CDR2 ANQGSEA. The CDR3 consists of 13 residues. Between the trimmed V and J ends, which lost 7 bases and 1 base, there was a span of 13 bases. The CDR3 loop is CSGTTGGNTEAFF. In DNA form, the CDR3 reads TGCAGCGGAACGACAGGAGGGAACACTGAAGCTTTCTTT. Full variable domain (outside the CDR3, taken from reference TRBV29-1 and TRBJ1-1): SAVISQKPSRDICQRGTSLTIQCQVDSQVTMMFWYRQQPGQSLTLIATANQGSEATYESGFVIDKFPISRPNLTFSTLTVSNMSPEDSSIYLCSGTTGGNTEAFFGQGTRLTVV.

This clonotype was observed a handful of times. The chain joins TRBV10-3 to TRBJ1-2; D gene ambiguous. Germline lookup yields CDR1 ENHRY and CDR2 SYGVKD. V was shortened by 3 bases and J by 2 bases, with 7 bases between the two germline ends. The CDR3 contains 13 residues. CDR3 in amino acids: CAISEIGNYGYTF. DNA of the CDR3: TGTGCCATCAGTGAAATAGGGAACTATGGCTACACCTTC.

CDR3 sequence: CATSDPARGGIVPDTQYF. The DNA for the CDR3 is TGTGCCACCAGTGACCCCGCTCGCGGCGGGATTGTACCAGATACGCAGTATTTT. The chain has TRBV24-1 and TRBJ2-3; D possibly corresponds to TRBD2 (6 bases). Trimming took 4 bases from V and 4 from J, leaving 23 bases between them. The CDR3 loop spans 18 amino acids. CDR1 KGHDR and CDR2 SFDVKD come from the germline V gene.

The chain uses TRBV6-4 and TRBJ1-1, with no clear D. V lost 3 bases, J lost 1 base, and 6 bases lay in between. The CDR3 loop spans 13 amino acids. In germline, CDR1 is MRHNA, CDR2 SNTAGT. The CDR3 region is CASSEMRNTEAFF. The CDR3 DNA reads as TGTGCCAGCAGTGAAATGAGGAACACTGAAGCTTTCTTT.

This clonotype was seen only a few times. This chain links TRBV6-2 or TRBV6-3 with TRBJ2-2; the D is unclear. In germline, CDR1 is MNHEY, CDR2 SVGEGT. The V end lost 5 bases, the J end lost 4 bases, and 8 bases lay between the germline ends. The CDR3 has 13 residues. The CDR3 region is CASSRPATGELFF. DNA for the CDR3: TGTGCCAGCAGTCGTCCCGCCACCGGGGAGCTGTTTTTT.

A single count supports this clonotype. The V and J genes are TRBV7-9 and TRBJ1-4; D not certain. The CDR3 consists of 12 residues. Germline lookup yields CDR1 SEHNR and CDR2 FQNEAQ (reference sequence). With 5 bases removed from V and 7 bases from J, the gap between germline ends came to 8 bases. The CDR3 DNA sequence: TGTGCCAGCAGCGAAGGCAGTGAAAAACTGTTTTTT. Its protein product is CASSEGSEKLFF.

The rearrangement joins TRBV7-9 to TRBJ2-3, with 7 bases aligning to TRBD1. The junction had 6 bases not matched to a gene; V was cut back by 5 bases and J by 1 base. Germline CDR1 and CDR2: SEHNR and FQNEAQ (reference sequence). This CDR3 has 15 residues. CDR3 sequence (DNA): TGTGCCAGCAGCACCGGGACAGCGGGCACAGATACGCAGTATTTT. It encodes CASSTGTAGTDTQYF. The full variable domain, in which reference TRBV7-9 and TRBJ2-3 provide the parts outside the CDR3, is DTGVSQNPRHKITKRGQNVTFRCDPISEHNRLYWYRQTLGQGPEFLTYFQNEAQLEKSRLLSDRFSAERPKGSFSTLEIQRTEQGDSAMYLCASSTGTAGTDTQYFGPGTRLTVL.